This T cell receptor beta chain was profiled in a study of T cells in Graves' hyperthyroidism and ophthalmopathy. Remarks on this clonotype: What it recognizes is unknown.

Stable disease denoted Graves' hyperthyroidism without ophthalmopathy progression within 18 months. Patients having uncontrolled infection, another autoimmune disease, pregnancy or lactation were not included. Broader study findings: From stable hyperthyroidism, ophthalmopathy was separated by a 13 V-J model.

Germline V gene sequence: CDR1 SGHRS, CDR2 YFSETQ. The V and J ends lost 4 bases and 3 bases, in that order; junction bases with no gene match: 5. The CDR3 is made up of 14 amino acids. RNA transcripts gave rise to amplified TCR beta CDR3 regions. Primed by the HTBI set, a first-round RT-PCR was run on the TCR CDR3. TCRdb itself ran the multiplex PCR reads through MiXCR, one entry per CDR3 protein. Of some 440,000 distinct CDR3 sequences in the sample, less than 20% are singletons; the top ten hold around 7.3%. This sequence was found in a woman between 18 and 30 years old with Graves' hyperthyroidism. Material for sequencing was blood. This chain uses TRBV5-1 with TRBJ2-5; TRBD2 agrees at 8 bases. CDR3 bases: TGCGCCAGCAGCCCCGCGGGGGGCGAAGAGACCCAGTACTTC. Translated: CASSPAGGEETQYF.